Each of the 4 T cell receptor beta chains below was sequenced from the same sample in a study of T cells in Graves' hyperthyroidism and ophthalmopathy. Template material for amplifying TCR beta CDR3 regions consisted of RNA transcripts. A first-round RT-PCR of the TCR CDR3 used the HTBI primer set. A single record per CDR3 protein comes from TCRdb applying MiXCR to the multiplex PCR reads. The data show approximately 640,000 distinct CDR3 sequences, with 15% to 20% seen just once and roughly a sixth held by the top ten. Material for sequencing was blood. These receptors all stem from a man aged 50 or older with Graves' hyperthyroidism.

There are many counts of this clonotype. The CDR3 DNA reads as TGTGCCAGCAGTGGGGATGGACTAGCCGAGCAGTACTTC. Its protein product is CASSGDGLAEQYF. The chain joins TRBV2 to TRBJ2-7; 8 bases map to TRBD2. CDR3 length equals 13 residues. Trimming took 4 bases from V and 6 from J; bases not matched to a gene: 5. From germline, CDR1 is SNHLY and CDR2 FYNNEI.

The CDR3 reads CASSLDYRKFF. Here the CDR3 DNA reads TGTGCCAGCAGCCTTGACTATAGGAAGTTCTTC. The chain links TRBV3-1 to TRBJ2-1; weak D call: TRBD2 (5 bases). The CDR3 spans 11 residues. In germline, CDR1 is LGHDT, CDR2 YNNKEL (reference sequence). Trimming removed 4 bases at V and 14 bases at J, with 12 bases between.

The table lists this clonotype with many counts. The rearrangement links TRBV2 to TRBJ2-3, with D tentatively TRBD1 (6 bases). CDR3 size: 15 residues. Germline V CDR1 and CDR2: SNHLY, FYNNEI. V lost 5 bases and J lost 2, with 14 bases in between. This CDR3 is CASSPDRSYTDTQYF. In DNA, the CDR3 is TGTGCCAGCAGTCCTGACAGGAGCTACACAGATACGCAGTATTTT.

This clonotype was seen ten or more times. The rearrangement links TRBV13 to TRBJ2-7; D is possibly TRBD1 (6 bases). The germline V gene encodes CDR1 PRHDT and CDR2 FYEKMQ (reference sequence). This CDR3 contains 14 residues. Trimming took 4 bases from V and 2 from J, leaving 12 bases between them. CDR3 amino acids: CASSSGDLAYEQYF. CDR3 sequence (DNA): TGTGCCAGCAGCTCAGGGGACCTAGCCTACGAGCAGTACTTC. Filled out from reference TRBV13 and TRBJ2-7, the complete variable domain reads AAGVIQSPRHLIKEKRETATLKCYPIPRHDTVYWYQQGPGQDPQFLISFYEKMQSDKGSIPDRFSAQQFSDYHSELNMSSLELGDSALYFCASSSGDLAYEQYFGPGTRLTVT.